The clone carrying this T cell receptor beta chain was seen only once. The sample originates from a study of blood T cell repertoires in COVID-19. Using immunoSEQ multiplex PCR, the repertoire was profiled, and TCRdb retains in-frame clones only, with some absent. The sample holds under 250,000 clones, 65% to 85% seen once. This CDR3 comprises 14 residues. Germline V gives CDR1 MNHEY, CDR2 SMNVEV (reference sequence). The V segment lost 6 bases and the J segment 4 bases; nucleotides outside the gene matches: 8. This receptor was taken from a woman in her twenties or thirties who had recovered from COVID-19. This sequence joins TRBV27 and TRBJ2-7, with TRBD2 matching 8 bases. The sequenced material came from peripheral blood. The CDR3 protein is CASSQSGSPYEQYF. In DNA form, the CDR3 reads TGTGCCAGCAGCCAGAGCGGGAGTCCATACGAGCAGTACTTC.